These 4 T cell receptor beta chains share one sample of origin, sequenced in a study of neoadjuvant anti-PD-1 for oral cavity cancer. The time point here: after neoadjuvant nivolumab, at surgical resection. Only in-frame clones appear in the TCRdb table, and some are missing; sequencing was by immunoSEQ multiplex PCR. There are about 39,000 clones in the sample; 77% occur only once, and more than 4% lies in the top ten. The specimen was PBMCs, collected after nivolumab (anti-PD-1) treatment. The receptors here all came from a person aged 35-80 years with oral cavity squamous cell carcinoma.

The CDR3 nucleotides are TGTGCCAGCAGCGTGGCCGGGACTAGCGTCGCCTACGAGCAGTACTTC. It is translated as CASSVAGTSVAYEQYF. This chain connects TRBV5-6 to TRBJ2-7, with 10 nucleotides matching TRBD2. Trimming at V came to 4 bases and at J to 2 bases, leaving 9 bases not matched to a gene. CDR1 SGHDT and CDR2 YYEEEE come from the germline V gene. This CDR3 has 16 residues.

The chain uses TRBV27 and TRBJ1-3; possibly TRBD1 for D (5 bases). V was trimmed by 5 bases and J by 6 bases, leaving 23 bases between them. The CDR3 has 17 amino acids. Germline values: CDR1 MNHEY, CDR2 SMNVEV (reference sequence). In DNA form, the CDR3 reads TGTGCCAGCAGTCCCCAGGGTCTCACCCGCGGGTCAAACACCATATATTTT. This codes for CASSPQGLTRGSNTIYF.

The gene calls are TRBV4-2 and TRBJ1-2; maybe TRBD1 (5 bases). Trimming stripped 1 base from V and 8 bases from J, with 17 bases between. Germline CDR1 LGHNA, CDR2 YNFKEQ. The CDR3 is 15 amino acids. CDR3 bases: TGTGCCAGCAGCCAAGCCCGGGGGGGAGAGGGAGGCTACACCTTC. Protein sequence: CASSQARGGEGGYTF.

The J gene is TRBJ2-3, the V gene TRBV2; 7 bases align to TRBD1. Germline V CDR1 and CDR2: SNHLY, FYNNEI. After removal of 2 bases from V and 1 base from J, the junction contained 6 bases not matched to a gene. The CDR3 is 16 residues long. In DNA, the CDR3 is TGTGCCAGCAGTGAAAAAGGGACAGTTCGCACAGATACGCAGTATTTT. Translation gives CASSEKGTVRTDTQYF.